These 11 T cell receptor beta chains were sequenced from one sample in a study of T cell responses to AZD1222 COVID-19 vaccine. TCRdb's table, derived via immunoSEQ multiplex PCR, lists solely in-frame clones and lacks some. This table holds around 140,000 clones, roughly 91% found once. The specimen was peripheral blood, collected 28 days after the second AZD1222 dose. These receptors were taken from an adult who received the AZD1222 COVID-19 vaccine.

This rearrangement joins TRBV5-1 to TRBJ2-1; D not certain. In germline, CDR1 is SGHRS, CDR2 YFSETQ. Trimming stripped 0 bases from V and 2 bases from J, with 6 bases between. This CDR3 contains 14 residues. For the CDR3, the DNA is TGCGCCAGCAGCTTGGCCGGTCCCTACAATGAGCAGTTCTTC. It encodes CASSLAGPYNEQFF.

V and J are TRBV28 and TRBJ1-1; tentatively, D is TRBD1 (5 bases). CDR1 and CDR2 from the germline V gene are MDHEN and SYDVKM. Trimming cost V 3 bases and J 8 bases, with 16 bases left between them. There are 14 residues in the CDR3. The CDR3 region is CASSLGDHRVEAFF. The CDR3 DNA sequence: TGTGCCAGCAGTTTGGGGGACCACCGGGTGGAAGCTTTCTTT.

A word on this clone: The germline gene is not matched at one end of the junction; a read error may be the cause. The V call is TRBV7-9, the J call TRBJ2-3, with D perhaps TRBD1 (6 bases). The germline CDR1 and CDR2 sequences are SEHNR and FQNEAQ (reference sequence). The CDR3 spans 12 residues. DNA for the CDR3: TGTGCCAGCAGCTGGGACACCGGGACCTTTCTTTTT. Protein sequence: CASSWDTGTFLF.

The gene calls are TRBV6-1 and TRBJ1-6; D possibly corresponds to TRBD1 (5 bases). The CDR3 totals 18 residues. In germline, CDR1 is MNHNS, CDR2 SASEGT. Trimming shortened V by 4 bases and J by 9 bases, and 25 bases separated the two germline ends. In DNA form, the CDR3 reads TGTGCCAGCAGTGGCCCGGAAAGGGGAAGCTGGTTCAGTTCACCCCTCCACTTT. The encoded protein is CASSGPERGSWFSSPLHF.

J is TRBJ2-7 and V is TRBV28; D may be TRBD1 (6 bases). Germline V gives CDR1 MDHEN, CDR2 SYDVKM. The length of the CDR3 is 14 residues. V was trimmed by 7 bases and J by 0 bases, leaving 13 bases between them. The CDR3 nucleotides read TGTGCCAGCACCAAGGACAGTCCCTCCTACGAGCAGTACTTC. It is translated as CASTKDSPSYEQYF. The variable domain in full, completed from reference TRBV28 and TRBJ2-7, reads DVKVTQSSRYLVKRTGEKVFLECVQDMDHENMFWYRQDPGLGLRLIYFSYDVKMKEKGDIPEGYSVSREKKERFSLILESASTNQTSMYLCASTKDSPSYEQYFGPGTRLTVT.

V usage is TRBV5-1 and J usage is TRBJ1-3; TRBD1 might be the D (6 bases). The V gene lost 4 bases and the J gene lost 3 bases, with 8 bases spanning the gap. Germline CDR1 and CDR2: SGHRS and YFSETQ. This CDR3 region has 13 residues. This CDR3 is CASSTGNGNTIYF. CDR3 DNA: TGCGCCAGCAGCACAGGGAATGGAAACACCATATATTTT.

The J gene is TRBJ2-7, the V gene TRBV29-1; either TRBD1 or TRBD2 may supply D (5 bases each). Germline V gene lookup returns CDR1 SQVTM and CDR2 ANQGSEA. V shed 0 bases and J shed 3 bases, with 12 bases lying between them. The CDR3 covers 14 residues. The CDR3 nucleotides are TGCAGCGTTGAAGAGAGGGGAGCTGGCTACGAGCAGTACTTC. Its translation: CSVEERGAGYEQYF.

The V gene is TRBV6-1, the J gene TRBJ2-1; D possibly uses TRBD1 or TRBD2 (5 bases each). The V gene lost 2 bases and the J gene lost 4 bases, with 15 bases spanning the gap. Germline V gene data show CDR1 as MNHNS and CDR2 as SASEGT. This CDR3 comprises 16 residues. The CDR3 DNA sequence: TGTGCCAGCAGTGAATGGGGGACCATAGAGTACAATGAGCAGTTCTTC. It encodes CASSEWGTIEYNEQFF.

The rearrangement uses TRBV6-5 and TRBJ1-2; the D gene is possibly TRBD1 (5 bases). V was cut by 5 bases and J by 5 bases, with 18 bases left in between. Germline CDR1 reads MNHEY; CDR2 reads SVGAGI. The CDR3 is 15 amino acids. The CDR3 nucleotides are TGTGCCAGCAGTCCGGGGCTTGATCCCTTGTATGGCTACACCTTC. Translation: CASSPGLDPLYGYTF.

This chain uses TRBV6-5 with TRBJ1-1, with D possibly being TRBD1 (5 bases). Germline loops: CDR1 MNHEY, CDR2 SVGAGI. The CDR3 extends over 16 amino acids. V was shortened by 0 bases and J by 4 bases, with 15 bases between the two germline ends. The CDR3 nucleotides read TGTGCCAGCAGTTACTCGAGGTCCAGGGTGGGCACTGAAGCTTTCTTT. It translates to CASSYSRSRVGTEAFF.

The CDR3 coding sequence is TGCGCCAGCAGCTCGACCTCTAACTATGGCTACACCTTC. It codes for CASSSTSNYGYTF. The rearrangement uses TRBV5-1 and TRBJ1-2; unclear D gene. CDR3 length equals 13 residues. CDR1 and CDR2 (germline): SGHRS, YFSETQ. Trimming removed 3 bases from V and 0 bases from J, with 6 bases in between. The full variable domain, with the rest looked up from reference TRBV5-1 and TRBJ1-2, is KAGVTQTPRYLIKTRGQQVTLSCSPISGHRSVSWYQQTPGQGLQFLFEYFSETQRNKGNFPGRFSGRQFSNSRSEMNVSTLELGDSALYLCASSSTSNYGYTFGSGTRLTVV.